This TCR beta chain was found in a study of beta chain features in type 1 diabetes (dated by TCRdb to the late 2010s). In terms of the full investigation: No differences in mean age, gender distribution, total cell number or subset yield were found between patients and healthy donors. In the study, recently diagnosed type 1 diabetes patients and matched healthy donors were compared on the TCRB repertoires of their sorted circulating CD4+ T cell subsets. A total of some 110 million sorted cells were examined across all samples, and the number of cells per subset was strongly correlated with RNA yield. Whereas all 30 or so donors provided naive and central memory subsets, regulatory and stem cell-like memory subsets were isolated from just 8 patients and about 8 healthy donors.

This clone has only a few counts. Its antigen remains unidentified. The input lacks base qualities; no much larger clone sits a single base away. The entire amount of isolated RNA was reverse transcribed using the High Capacity cDNA Reverse Transcription Kit, so the sequenced TCRB transcripts were expressed ones. Naive, central memory and regulatory T cell samples underwent deep immunoSEQ sequencing, averaging roughly 3.5 million total reads per sample. Sorted cells were lysed in RLT buffer, and RNA was extracted using DNase-treated RNeasy Micro or Mini kits according to cell number. Each cell subset was processed separately to prevent cross-contamination, with patient and healthy donor samples processed together. The immunoSEQ multiplex PCR was used to amplify TCRB sequences from cDNA, generating 87-bp fragments that spanned the CDR3 region. Sequencing of the amplicons was done on the Illumina HiSeq platform. Per the source publication's procedure: Synthetic template baselines were used to correct PCR bias computationally, reads within Hamming distance 2 were collapsed together, and singletons that could not be merged were discarded. Reads were aligned to IMGT to assign V, D and J genes, CDR3 length, and insertions or deletions at six rearrangement sites. Clonotype counts were normalized to sorted cell number within each subset before computing true diversity and Gini coefficients with the tcR R package. The overlap coefficient, calculated on TCRB nucleotide sequences, was used to quantify repertoire sharing. Out-of-frame TCRB sequences from naive cells were analyzed as a proxy for the pre-selection repertoire. TCRdb took over this immuneACCESS table, retaining in-frame rearrangements with V and J assigned. Such tables are incomplete; in checked studies, under half of the missing clones stem from an unresolved V gene, and the remainder is unexplained. V, J and clone size are taken as reported in that table, and D and trimming were inferred from the DNA itself. This sample has some 250,000 clones in its table, and about 14% of those were observed once. In total, the top ten clones hold roughly 0.02% of the sample.

Each donor gave one peripheral blood draw, roughly 0.12 L on average, collected into heparinised tubes. A BD FACSAria II and a panel including CD45RO, CCR7, CD25, CD127, CD95 and CD27 were used to sort naive, central memory, regulatory and stem cell-like memory CD4+ T cells. Purity was above 95% for every sorted population. Right away, PBMCs were isolated by Lymphoprep density gradient centrifugation and were stained directly, with no culture step. So that batch effects would be minimized, each experiment stained and sorted samples in pairs, pairing one healthy donor with one patient. On the study overall, not on this receptor specifically: Because small numbers of individuals were included in the HLA sub-analyses, any influence of HLA type on TCRB rearrangement was left unresolved. PCR might favor shorter templates, but patient and control samples were amplified and corrected together, so any skew would affect both groups equally. At VDJ recombination sites, patients with type 1 diabetes made fewer insertions and deleted more nucleotides, a pattern implying thymic rearrangement abnormalities. The naive, central memory and regulatory TCRB repertoires appeared to resemble one another more closely among patients than among healthy donors. Because cDNA was sequenced instead of genomic DNA, activated cells with high expression could be over-represented, although the groups did not differ in activation or CD3 levels. A moderate but significant shortening of TCRB CDR3 length was observed in type 1 diabetes patients in all four CD4+ subsets.

Trimming at the junction amounts to 1 base on V and 6 bases on J, and the germline ends lie 9 bases apart. Taken from the germline V gene, the CDR1 and CDR2 loops are SGHNT and YENEEA. Taken from cysteine to phenylalanine, the CDR3 has 14 residues. The retained sequence is limited to the CDR3, 42 bases, with the frame set at the first base. Sequencing was performed on naive CD4+ T cells from blood. In the paper's terms, the cell subset or site label means: true naive CD4+ T cells. The V and J genes are TRBV11-3 and TRBJ2-2; a tentative D match to TRBD2 spans 6 bases. This clonotype was obtained from a man between 25 and 39 years old with type 1 diabetes. The DNA sequence reads TGTGCCAGCAGCTTAGGTGGAGGGGCCGGGGAGCTGTTTTTT. Translated, this is CASSLGGGAGELFF.